This T cell receptor (beta chain) came from a study of T cell responses to AZD1222 COVID-19 vaccine. Study-wide findings and caveats: Sampling captured repertoires only after the peak T cell response. Compared with day 0, the breadth and depth of the Spike-specific TCR repertoire rose significantly after two doses of AZD1222.

CDR1 LNHDA and CDR2 SQIVND come from the germline V gene (reference sequence). The length of the CDR3 is 13 amino acids, counting both ends. Generated by immunoSEQ multiplex PCR, the TCRdb table keeps only in-frame clones and is missing some. In the table there are 65,000 to 80,000 clones, more than 75% of which are singletons. As to this clone: Its antigen is undetermined. No DNA is shown, since the ends of the CDR3 on it are uncertain; the CDR3 is the one TCRdb lists.

This receptor was taken from an adult who received the MenACWY meningococcal vaccine as a control. Sequencing was performed on peripheral blood, taken 28 days after the second dose of the MenACWY control vaccine. The rearrangement uses TRBV19 and TRBJ1-1. This CDR3 is CASTSALYTEAFF.